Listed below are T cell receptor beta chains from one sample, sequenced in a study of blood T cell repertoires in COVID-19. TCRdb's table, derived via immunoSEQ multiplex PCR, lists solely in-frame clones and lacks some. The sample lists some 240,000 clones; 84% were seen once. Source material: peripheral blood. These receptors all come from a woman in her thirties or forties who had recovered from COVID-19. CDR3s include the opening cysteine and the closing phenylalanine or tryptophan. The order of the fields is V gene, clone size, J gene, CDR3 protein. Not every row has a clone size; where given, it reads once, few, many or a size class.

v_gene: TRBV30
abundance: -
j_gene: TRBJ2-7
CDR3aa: CAWSARFSSYEQYF

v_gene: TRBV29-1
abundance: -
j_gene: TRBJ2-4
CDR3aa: CSVEGDSRAKNIQYF

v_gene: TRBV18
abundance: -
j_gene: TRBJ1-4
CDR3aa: CASSPPGQGNEKLFF

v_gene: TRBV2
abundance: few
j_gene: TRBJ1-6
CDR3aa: CASSEFQGAKSPLHF

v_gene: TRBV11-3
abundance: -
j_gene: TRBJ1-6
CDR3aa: CASSLVRDSPLHF

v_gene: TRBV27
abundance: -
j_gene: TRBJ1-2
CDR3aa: CASSQTGQGADGYTF

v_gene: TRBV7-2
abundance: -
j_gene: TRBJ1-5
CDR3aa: CASSFQNQPQHF

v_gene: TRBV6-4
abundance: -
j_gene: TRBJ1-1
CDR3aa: CASRGPGTEAFF

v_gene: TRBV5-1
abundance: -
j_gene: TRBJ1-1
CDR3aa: CASSFNRNTEAFF

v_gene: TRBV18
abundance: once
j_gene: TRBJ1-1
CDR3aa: CASSLRQGRNTEAFF

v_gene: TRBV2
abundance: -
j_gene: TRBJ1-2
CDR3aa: CASSPRPEYYGYTF

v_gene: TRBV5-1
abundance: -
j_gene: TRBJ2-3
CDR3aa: CASSSGQGVADTQYF

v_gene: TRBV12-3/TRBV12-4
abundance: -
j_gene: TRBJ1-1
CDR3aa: CASRLPGETEAFF

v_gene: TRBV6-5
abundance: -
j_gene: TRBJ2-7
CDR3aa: CASRGTGAYEQYF

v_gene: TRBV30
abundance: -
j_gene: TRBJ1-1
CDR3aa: CAWREWGPSKAFF

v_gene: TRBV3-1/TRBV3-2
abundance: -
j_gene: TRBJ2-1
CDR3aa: CASMNSDIYNEQFF

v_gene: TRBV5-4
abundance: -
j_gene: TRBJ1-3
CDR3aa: CASSRGGQGKTIYF

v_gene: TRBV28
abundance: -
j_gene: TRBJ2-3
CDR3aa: CASQTGQSTDTQYF

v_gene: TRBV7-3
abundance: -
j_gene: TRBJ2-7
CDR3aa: CASSLIPAGEQYF

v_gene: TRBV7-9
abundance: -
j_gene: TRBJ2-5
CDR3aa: CASSFRQGREETQYF

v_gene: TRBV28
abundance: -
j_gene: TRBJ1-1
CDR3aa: CASGRQGMNTEAFF

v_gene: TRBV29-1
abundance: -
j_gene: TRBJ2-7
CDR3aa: CSVKISSYEQYF

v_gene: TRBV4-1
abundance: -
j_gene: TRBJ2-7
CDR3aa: CASSQFEKNEQYF

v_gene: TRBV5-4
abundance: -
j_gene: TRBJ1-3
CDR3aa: CASSLRGQGGNTIYF

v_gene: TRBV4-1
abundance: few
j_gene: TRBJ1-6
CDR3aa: CASSQGRGQQSYNSPLHF

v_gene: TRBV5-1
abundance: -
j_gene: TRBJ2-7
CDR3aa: CASSTGAEQYF

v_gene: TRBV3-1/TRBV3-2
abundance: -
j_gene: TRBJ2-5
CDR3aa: CASSQTGEEETQYF

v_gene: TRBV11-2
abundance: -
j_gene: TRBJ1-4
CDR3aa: CASSAELGRKLFF

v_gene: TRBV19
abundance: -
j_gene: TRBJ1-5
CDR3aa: CASRTGSGGQPQHF

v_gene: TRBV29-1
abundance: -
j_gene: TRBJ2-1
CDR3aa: CSVGSGDYNEQFF

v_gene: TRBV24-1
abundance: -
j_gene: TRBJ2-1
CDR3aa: CATSETAGGDEQFF

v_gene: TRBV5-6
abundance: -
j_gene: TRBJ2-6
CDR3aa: CASSLSAGPTGANVLTF

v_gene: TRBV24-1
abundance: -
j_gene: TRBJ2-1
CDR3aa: CATSGSSGGALAYNEQFF

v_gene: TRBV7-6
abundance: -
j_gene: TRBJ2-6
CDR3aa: CASSNRSGANVLTF

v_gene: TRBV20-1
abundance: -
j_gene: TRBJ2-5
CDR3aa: CSATGSETQYF

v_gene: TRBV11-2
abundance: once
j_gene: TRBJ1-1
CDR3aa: CASSLGEGRGAFF

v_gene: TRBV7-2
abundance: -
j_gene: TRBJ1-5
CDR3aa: CASSLKGSNQPQHF

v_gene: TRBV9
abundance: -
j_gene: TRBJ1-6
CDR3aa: CASSASRTDRNSPLHF

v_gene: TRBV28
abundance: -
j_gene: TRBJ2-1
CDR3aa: CASRGTGGYNEQFF

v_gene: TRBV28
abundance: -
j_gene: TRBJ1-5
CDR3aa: CASSSGDQPQHF

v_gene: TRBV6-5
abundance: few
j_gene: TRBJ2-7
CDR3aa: CASSYWTGPYEQYF

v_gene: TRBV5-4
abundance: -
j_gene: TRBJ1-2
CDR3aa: CASSSLRVFTF